The 29 T cell receptor beta chains below come from one sample, sequenced in a study of T cells in Graves' hyperthyroidism and ophthalmopathy. RNA transcripts provided the source from which TCR beta CDR3 regions were amplified. The TCR CDR3 was amplified in a first-round RT-PCR using the HTBI primer set. TCRdb redid the calling of the multiplex PCR reads with MiXCR, one entry per CDR3 protein. Found here are 450,000 to 600,000 distinct CDR3 sequences, less than 15% of them singletons; the top ten hold roughly 14%. The sequencing input was blood. The receptors were sampled from a woman aged 40 to 50 with Graves' hyperthyroidism.

This clonotype showed up just a few times. This rearrangement joins TRBV7-2 to TRBJ2-7; D assignment may be TRBD1 or TRBD2 (5 bases each). The V gene's germline CDR1 is SGHTA and CDR2 FQGNSA. V shed 3 bases and J shed 0 bases, with 9 bases lying between them. The CDR3 has 14 residues. The CDR3 reads CASSFRDVSYEQYF. CDR3 DNA: TGTGCCAGCAGCTTCCGGGACGTCTCCTACGAGCAGTACTTC.

At least ten counts were recorded for this clonotype. The V and J genes are TRBV7-3 and TRBJ2-3; D gene uncertain. Trimming removed 5 bases at V and 0 bases at J, with 6 bases between. This CDR3 spans 13 amino acids. Per the germline V gene, CDR1 is SGHTA and CDR2 is FQGTGA. The CDR3 sequence is CASSPYSTDTQYF. The CDR3, as DNA: TGTGCCAGCAGCCCGTATAGCACAGATACGCAGTATTTT.

The sample holds many counts of this clonotype. The chain couples TRBV6-1 to TRBJ1-2, with D uncertain. Germline loops: CDR1 MNHNS, CDR2 SASEGT. The CDR3 contains 12 residues. V gave up 7 bases and J gave up 2 bases, with 8 bases separating them. For the CDR3, the DNA is TGTGCCAGCAACGAGGGAAACTATGGCTACACCTTC. The encoded protein is CASNEGNYGYTF.

This sequence joins TRBV29-1 and TRBJ2-7, with D perhaps assigned TRBD1 or TRBD2 (5 bases each). This CDR3 is built from 14 residues. Trimming stripped 6 bases from V and 0 bases from J, with 15 bases between. Germline loops: CDR1 SQVTM, CDR2 ANQGSEA. The CDR3 DNA follows: TGCAGCGTCATCGGGTGGGGGAGCTCCTACGAGCAGTACTTC. Amino acid sequence: CSVIGWGSSYEQYF.

This chain links TRBV3-1 with TRBJ1-5, with D uncertain. V gave up 0 bases and J gave up 4 bases, with 7 bases separating them. Germline CDR1 reads LGHDT; CDR2 reads YNNKEL (reference sequence). There are 14 residues in the CDR3. CDR3 DNA: TGTGCCAGCAGCCAAGACAGTAAAAATCAGCCCCAGCATTTT. Amino acid sequence: CASSQDSKNQPQHF.

The chain joins TRBV20-1 to TRBJ2-1; 9 bases fit TRBD2. The CDR3 extends over 15 amino acids. Per germline, CDR1 DFQATT and CDR2 SNEGSKA (reference sequence). The V and J ends lost 0 bases and 7 bases, in that order; junction bases with no gene match: 7. This chain's CDR3 is CSARDRGRARNEQFF. The CDR3 DNA reads as TGCAGTGCTAGAGACCGCGGGAGGGCCCGGAATGAGCAGTTCTTC.

This clonotype was observed a few times. The chain combines TRBV28 with TRBJ2-3, with D perhaps TRBD1 (6 bases). V lost 3 bases and J lost 4, with 14 bases in between. The length of the CDR3 is 15 residues. Germline CDR1 reads MDHEN; CDR2 reads SYDVKM. Here the CDR3 reads CASSFQGIAADTQYF. The CDR3 DNA reads as TGTGCCAGCAGTTTCCAGGGGATAGCAGCAGATACGCAGTATTTT.

There are a few counts of this clonotype. The chain couples TRBV20-1 to TRBJ1-2; possibly TRBD1 for D (6 bases). CDR3 length equals 13 residues. V gave up 8 bases and J gave up 0 bases, with 13 bases separating them. The germline V gene encodes CDR1 DFQATT and CDR2 SNEGSKA (reference sequence). The CDR3 nucleotides are TGCAGTACGAGACAGGAAACTAACTATGGCTACACCTTC. It specifies CSTRQETNYGYTF.

In the case of this clonotype: This sequence may be a read error, since a much larger clone differs from it by one base. The V call is TRBV10-3, the J call TRBJ2-6, with D perhaps matching TRBD1 or TRBD2 (5 bases each). CDR1 is ENHRY, CDR2 SYGVKD, per germline. The CDR3 sequence is 16 residues long. The CDR3 here is CAITRDDSSGANALTF. The CDR3 bases are TGTGCCATCACTCGGGACGACAGCTCTGGGGCCAACGCCCTGACTTTC.

The chain combines TRBV18 with TRBJ2-2, with 7 bases matching TRBD1. The V segment lost 3 bases and the J segment 1 base; nucleotides outside the gene matches: 5. The CDR3 extends over 16 amino acids. Per germline, CDR1 KGHSH and CDR2 LQKENI. The CDR3 DNA sequence: TGTGCCAGCTCACCCCAGACAGGGCGGAACACCGGGGAGCTGTTTTTT. Protein: CASSPQTGRNTGELFF.

This clonotype showed up many times. The rearrangement links TRBV20-1 to TRBJ2-3, with a weak D call TRBD1 (6 bases). Germline V gene sequence: CDR1 DFQATT, CDR2 SNEGSKA (reference sequence). With 3 bases removed from V and 3 bases from J, the gap between germline ends came to 7 bases. The CDR3 extends over 12 amino acids. CDR3 bases: TGCAGTGCTAGGGGGGCGACAGATACGCAGTATTTT. Its protein product is CSARGATDTQYF.

The V call is TRBV19, the J call TRBJ2-7, with D unresolved. This CDR3 region has 14 residues. From germline, CDR1 is LNHDA and CDR2 SQIVND (reference sequence). The ends were cut back, 1 base at V and 2 bases at J, with 9 bases in the middle. Here the CDR3 DNA reads TGTGCCAGTAGTATAGTAGTGTCAGCCTACGAGCAGTACTTC. Translating gives CASSIVVSAYEQYF.

This clonotype was counted a few times. The gene calls are TRBV15 and TRBJ2-2; 9 positions match TRBD1. V gave up 7 bases and J gave up 2 bases; unmatched junction bases: 17. The CDR3 runs 19 residues. Germline V CDR1 and CDR2: LNHNV, YYDKDF (reference sequence). The CDR3 loop reads CATTTFTGQGSLNTGELFF. The CDR3, as DNA: TGTGCCACCACTACTTTTACGGGACAGGGATCCCTTAACACCGGGGAGCTGTTTTTT. Full variable domain (outside the CDR3, taken from reference TRBV15 and TRBJ2-2): DAMVIQNPRYQVTQFGKPVTLSCSQTLNHNVMYWYQQKSSQAPKLLFHYYDKDFNNEADTPDNFQSRRPNTSFCFLDIRSPGLGDTAMYLCATTTFTGQGSLNTGELFFGEGSRLTVL.

This clonotype was seen more than once but under ten times. The chain joins TRBV24-1 to TRBJ2-2; D uncertain. Germline V gene lookup returns CDR1 KGHDR and CDR2 SFDVKD. Between the trimmed V and J ends, which lost 3 bases and 8 bases, there was a span of 6 bases. The length of the CDR3 is 12 residues. CDR3 amino acids: CATSDPRGELFF. In DNA form, the CDR3 reads TGTGCCACCAGTGATCCTCGGGGGGAGCTGTTTTTT.

This clonotype appeared many times. The genes are TRBV20-1 and TRBJ2-1; TRBD2 matches at 14 bases. Germline V gives CDR1 DFQATT, CDR2 SNEGSKA (reference sequence). There are 18 residues in the CDR3. Trimming cost V 3 bases and J 6 bases; bases outside gene matches: 13. The CDR3 spells CSARGLAGVGLWGNEQFF. CDR3 coding DNA: TGCAGTGCTAGGGGACTAGCGGGAGTTGGCCTATGGGGCAATGAGCAGTTCTTC.

The chain recombines TRBV2 with TRBJ2-7; 11 bases are a match to TRBD2. V gave up 8 bases and J gave up 2 bases; unmatched junction bases: 5. Germline CDR1 is SNHLY and CDR2 is FYNNEI. This CDR3 has 14 residues. The CDR3 is CASGLAGPPYEQYF. The DNA for the CDR3 is TGTGCCAGCGGACTAGCGGGTCCTCCCTACGAGCAGTACTTC.

The V call is TRBV3-1, the J call TRBJ2-4, with D possibly TRBD1 on 8 matching bases. The germline V gene encodes CDR1 LGHDT and CDR2 YNNKEL (reference sequence). V gave up 0 bases and J gave up 15 bases, with 18 bases separating them. The CDR3 runs to 14 residues. The CDR3 reads CASSQDPDREGRYF. Here the CDR3 DNA reads TGTGCCAGCAGCCAAGATCCGGACAGGGAGGGTCGGTACTTC.

This clonotype was observed a few times. The rearrangement joins TRBV29-1 to TRBJ1-5; tentative D call: TRBD1 (5 bases). The CDR3 is 13 residues long. Deletions cut 7 bases from V and 5 bases from J, with 15 bases between. Germline V gene data show CDR1 as SQVTM and CDR2 as ANQGSEA. The CDR3 nucleotides read TGCAGCGCCGCCTGGGGGGTACATCAGCCCCAGCATTTT. Residues: CSAAWGVHQPQHF.

This clonotype was found many times. This rearrangement joins TRBV20-1 to TRBJ2-5, with no clear D. The germline V and J ends were trimmed by 2 bases and 2 bases, with 18 bases remaining between them. Germline V gives CDR1 DFQATT, CDR2 SNEGSKA (reference sequence). The CDR3 extends over 16 amino acids. Here the CDR3 DNA reads TGCAGTGCTAGACAAGTGGCTTTGGATGATCAAGAGACCCAGTACTTC. Amino acids: CSARQVALDDQETQYF.

At least ten counts were recorded for this clonotype. V and J are TRBV2 and TRBJ2-6, with D possibly matching TRBD1 (6 bases). Trimming stripped 2 bases from V and 4 bases from J, with 9 bases between. The V gene's germline CDR1 is SNHLY and CDR2 FYNNEI. This CDR3 has 15 amino acids. The CDR3 sequence is CASSEWGQGANVLTF. CDR3 coding DNA: TGTGCCAGCAGTGAATGGGGGCAGGGGGCCAACGTCCTGACTTTC.

The rearrangement joins TRBV19 to TRBJ2-3; 10 nucleotides align to TRBD2. CDR3 length equals 19 residues. V trimming: 6 bases; J trimming: 1 base; junction bases outside the gene matches: 16. The germline CDR1 and CDR2 sequences are LNHDA and SQIVND (reference sequence). The CDR3 region is CASRKGLAGEELRTDTQYF. For the CDR3, the DNA is TGTGCCAGTAGAAAAGGGCTAGCGGGAGAGGAATTACGCACAGATACGCAGTATTTT.

This clonotype was recorded at least ten times. The gene calls are TRBV2 and TRBJ1-4; tentative D call: TRBD1 (6 bases). Trimming cost V 5 bases and J 5 bases, with 12 bases left between them. Germline V gives CDR1 SNHLY, CDR2 FYNNEI. This CDR3 comprises 14 residues. In DNA, the CDR3 is TGTGCCAGCAGTATGATAAGGGGGAATGAAAAACTGTTTTTT. It specifies CASSMIRGNEKLFF.

Only a few counts were recorded for this clonotype. The V and J genes are TRBV7-9 and TRBJ1-6; 7 positions match TRBD1. Trimming removed 4 bases from V and 2 bases from J; junction bases left unmatched: 2. The CDR3 totals 15 residues. The germline CDR1 and CDR2 sequences are SEHNR and FQNEAQ (reference sequence). The CDR3 loop is CASSSGGPYNSPLHF. The CDR3 bases are TGTGCCAGCAGCTCAGGGGGTCCCTATAATTCACCCCTCCACTTT.

The V gene is TRBV5-1, the J gene TRBJ2-1, with 9 bases aligning to TRBD2. Germline trimming cut 7 bases from V and 9 bases from J; bases unmatched to any gene: 14. Germline-derived CDR1 and CDR2 are SGHRS and YFSETQ. The CDR3 loop spans 15 amino acids. CDR3 protein: CASGPGSGRFTEQFF. As DNA, the CDR3 is TGCGCCAGCGGACCCGGGAGCGGGAGGTTTACTGAGCAGTTCTTC.

In this sample, this clonotype turned up many times. The chain links TRBV5-1 to TRBJ2-7; TRBD2 aligns across 10 bases. Unmatched junction bases numbered 5, after V lost 0 bases and J lost 2 bases. In germline, CDR1 is SGHRS, CDR2 YFSETQ. This CDR3 contains 16 residues. The CDR3 sequence is CASSLDPAGGPYEQYF. CDR3 nucleotide sequence: TGCGCCAGCAGCTTGGATCCAGCGGGAGGGCCCTACGAGCAGTACTTC.

This clonotype was counted many times. The rearrangement uses TRBV5-1 and TRBJ2-2, with a tentative D call TRBD2 (5 bases). CDR3 length: 15 residues. Deletions cut 3 bases from V and 4 bases from J, with 13 bases between. Per the germline V gene, CDR1 is SGHRS and CDR2 is YFSETQ. CDR3: CASSSDGRGTGELFF. The CDR3 DNA is TGCGCCAGCAGCTCGGACGGCCGGGGCACCGGGGAGCTGTTTTTT.

This clonotype was counted at least ten times. The chain recombines TRBV30 with TRBJ2-7; weak D call: TRBD2 (6 bases). The CDR3 has 13 residues. Trimming removed 2 bases from V and 5 bases from J, with 13 bases in between. Germline CDR1 is GTSNPN and CDR2 is SVGIG (reference sequence). The CDR3 sequence is CAWSRGSSHEQYF. The CDR3 nucleotides read TGTGCCTGGAGTCGGGGGAGTAGTCACGAGCAGTACTTC.

At least ten counts were recorded for this clonotype. V usage is TRBV6-1 and J usage is TRBJ1-1; no reliable D call. Germline V gene sequence: CDR1 MNHNS, CDR2 SASEGT. The CDR3 totals 13 residues. V was shortened by 6 bases and J by 8 bases, with 16 bases between the two germline ends. CDR3 coding DNA: TGTGCCAGCAGCCCAAGTTACGTAGGGGAAGCTTTCTTT. Translating it yields CASSPSYVGEAFF.

This clonotype has just a few counts. The rearrangement joins TRBV4-2 to TRBJ2-5, with D uncertain. Trimming removed 0 bases from V and 4 bases from J, with 12 bases in between. The CDR3 length is 15 residues. Germline CDR1 is LGHNA and CDR2 is YNFKEQ. CDR3 sequence: CASSQDTRNRETQYF. The CDR3 coding sequence is TGTGCCAGCAGCCAAGATACGAGGAATCGAGAGACCCAGTACTTC.